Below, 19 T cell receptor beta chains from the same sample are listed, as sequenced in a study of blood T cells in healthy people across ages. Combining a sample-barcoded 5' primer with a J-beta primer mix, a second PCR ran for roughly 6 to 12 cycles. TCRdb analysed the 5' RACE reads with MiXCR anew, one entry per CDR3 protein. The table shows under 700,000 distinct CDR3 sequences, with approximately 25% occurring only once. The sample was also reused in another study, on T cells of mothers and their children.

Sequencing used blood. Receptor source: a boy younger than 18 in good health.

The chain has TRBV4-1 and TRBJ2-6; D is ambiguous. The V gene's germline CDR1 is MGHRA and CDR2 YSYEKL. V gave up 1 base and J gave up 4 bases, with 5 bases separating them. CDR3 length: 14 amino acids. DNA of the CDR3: TGCGCCAGCAGCCAAGTCCCCGGGGCCAACGTCCTGACTTTC. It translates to CASSQVPGANVLTF.

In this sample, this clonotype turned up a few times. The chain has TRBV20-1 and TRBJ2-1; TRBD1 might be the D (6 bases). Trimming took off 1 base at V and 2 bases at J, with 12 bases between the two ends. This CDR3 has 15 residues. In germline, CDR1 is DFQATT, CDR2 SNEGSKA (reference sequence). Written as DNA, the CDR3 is TGCAGTGCTAGAGCAGACAGGTTGGCCTACAATGAGCAGTTCTTC. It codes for CSARADRLAYNEQFF.

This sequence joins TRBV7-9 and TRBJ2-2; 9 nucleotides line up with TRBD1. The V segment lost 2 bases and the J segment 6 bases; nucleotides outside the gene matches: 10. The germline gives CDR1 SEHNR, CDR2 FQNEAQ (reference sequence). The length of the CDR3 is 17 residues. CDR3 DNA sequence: TGTGCCAGCAGCTTACCCTCGGGACAGGGAGACTCCGGGGAGCTGTTTTTT. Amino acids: CASSLPSGQGDSGELFF.

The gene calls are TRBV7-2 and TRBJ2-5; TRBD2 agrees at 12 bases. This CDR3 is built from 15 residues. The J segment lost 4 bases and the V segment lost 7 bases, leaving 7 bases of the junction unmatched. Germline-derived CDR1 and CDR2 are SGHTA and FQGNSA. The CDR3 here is CASTLTSGGLETQYF. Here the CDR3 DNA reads TGTGCCAGCACCTTGACTAGCGGGGGCCTAGAGACCCAGTACTTC.

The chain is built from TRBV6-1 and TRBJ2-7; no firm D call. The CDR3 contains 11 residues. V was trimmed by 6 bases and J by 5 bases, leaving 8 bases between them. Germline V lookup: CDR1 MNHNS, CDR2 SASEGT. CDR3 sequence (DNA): TGTGCCAGCAGGGACCGCGACGAGCAGTACTTC. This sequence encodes CASRDRDEQYF.

This chain's CDR3 is CASSIPGQRYGYTF. The CDR3 nucleotides are TGTGCCAGTAGTATTCCGGGACAGCGTTATGGCTACACCTTC. The chain links TRBV19 to TRBJ1-2; 7 bases agree with TRBD1. This CDR3 is built from 14 residues. The ends lost 3 bases at V and 5 bases at J; junction bases unmatched: 6. Germline V gene data show CDR1 as LNHDA and CDR2 as SQIVND (reference sequence).

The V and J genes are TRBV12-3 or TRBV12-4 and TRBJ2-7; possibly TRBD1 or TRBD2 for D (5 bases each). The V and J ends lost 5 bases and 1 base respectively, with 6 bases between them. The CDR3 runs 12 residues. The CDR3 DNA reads TGTGCCAGCAGTGGGGGTTCCTACGAGCAGTACTTC. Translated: CASSGGSYEQYF.

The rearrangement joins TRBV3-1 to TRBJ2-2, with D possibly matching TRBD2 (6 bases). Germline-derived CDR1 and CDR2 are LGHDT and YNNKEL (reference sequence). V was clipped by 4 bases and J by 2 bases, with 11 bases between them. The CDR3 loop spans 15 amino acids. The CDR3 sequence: CASSPYSGNTGELFF. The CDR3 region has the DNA TGTGCCAGCAGCCCGTATAGCGGAAACACCGGGGAGCTGTTTTTT.

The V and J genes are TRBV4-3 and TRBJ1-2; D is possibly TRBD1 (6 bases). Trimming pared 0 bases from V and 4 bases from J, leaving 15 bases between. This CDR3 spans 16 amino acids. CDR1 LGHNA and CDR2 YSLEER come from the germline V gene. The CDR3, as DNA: TGCGCCAGCAGCCAAGACCTTCAACAGGGCCCCTATGGCTACACCTTC. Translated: CASSQDLQQGPYGYTF.

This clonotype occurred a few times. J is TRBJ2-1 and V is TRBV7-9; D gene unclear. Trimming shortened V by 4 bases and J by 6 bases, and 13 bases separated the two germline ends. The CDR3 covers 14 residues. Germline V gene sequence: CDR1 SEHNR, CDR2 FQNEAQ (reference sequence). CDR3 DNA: TGTGCCAGCAGCTCCATCCCTGGCCCCAATGAGCAGTTCTTC. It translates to CASSSIPGPNEQFF.

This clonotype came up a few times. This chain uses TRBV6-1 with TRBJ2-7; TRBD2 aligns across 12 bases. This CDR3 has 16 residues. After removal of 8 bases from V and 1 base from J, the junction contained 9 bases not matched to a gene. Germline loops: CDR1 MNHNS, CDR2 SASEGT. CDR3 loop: CASFSPTSGGSYEQYF. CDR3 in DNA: TGTGCCAGCTTCTCGCCGACTAGCGGGGGATCCTACGAGCAGTACTTC.

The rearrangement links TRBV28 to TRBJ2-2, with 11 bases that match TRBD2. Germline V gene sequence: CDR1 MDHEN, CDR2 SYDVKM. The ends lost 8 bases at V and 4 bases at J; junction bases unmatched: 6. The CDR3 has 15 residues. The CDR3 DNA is TGTGCCAGCGGAGGGGGGACTAGCGGCACCGGGGAGCTGTTTTTT. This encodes CASGGGTSGTGELFF.

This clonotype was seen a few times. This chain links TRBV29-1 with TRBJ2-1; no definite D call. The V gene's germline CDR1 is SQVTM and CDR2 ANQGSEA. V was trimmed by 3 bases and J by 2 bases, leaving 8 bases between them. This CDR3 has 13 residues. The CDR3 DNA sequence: TGCAGCGTTGACGCTGGACCCTACAATGAGCAGTTCTTC. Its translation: CSVDAGPYNEQFF.

The CDR3 loop is CASSLEAATETQYF. CDR3 DNA sequence: TGTGCCAGCAGCTTGGAGGCAGCAACAGAGACCCAGTACTTC. J is TRBJ2-5 and V is TRBV5-5; D is undetermined. This CDR3 contains 14 residues. V dropped 0 bases and J dropped 4 bases, with 10 bases sitting between them. Germline V CDR1 and CDR2: SGHKS, YYEKEE (reference sequence).

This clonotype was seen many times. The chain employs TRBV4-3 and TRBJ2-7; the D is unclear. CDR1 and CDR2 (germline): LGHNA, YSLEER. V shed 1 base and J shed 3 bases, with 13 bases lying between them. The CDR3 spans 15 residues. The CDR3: CASSQGLRVDYEQYF. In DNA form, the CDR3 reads TGCGCCAGCAGCCAAGGTCTTAGGGTGGACTACGAGCAGTACTTC.

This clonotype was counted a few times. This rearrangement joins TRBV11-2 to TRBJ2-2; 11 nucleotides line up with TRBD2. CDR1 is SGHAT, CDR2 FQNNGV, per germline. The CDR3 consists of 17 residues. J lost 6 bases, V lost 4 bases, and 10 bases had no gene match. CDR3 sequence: CASSSGLAAAGSGELFF. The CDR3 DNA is TGTGCCAGCAGCTCGGGACTAGCGGCTGCGGGGTCCGGGGAGCTGTTTTTT. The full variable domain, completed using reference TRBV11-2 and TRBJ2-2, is EAGVAQSPRYKIIEKRQSVAFWCNPISGHATLYWYQQILGQGPKLLIQFQNNGVVDDSQLPKDRFSAERLKGVDSTLKIQPAKLEDSAVYLCASSSGLAAAGSGELFFGEGSRLTVL.

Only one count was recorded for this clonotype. This CDR3 is CASSLVSTANEKLFF. The CDR3 DNA reads as TGTGCCAGCAGCTTGGTTTCGACGGCTAATGAAAAACTGTTTTTT. The chain uses TRBV5-6 and TRBJ1-4; D gene unclear. Germline CDR1 reads SGHDT; CDR2 reads YYEEEE. With 0 bases removed from V and 3 bases from J, the gap between germline ends came to 9 bases. This CDR3 is built from 15 residues.

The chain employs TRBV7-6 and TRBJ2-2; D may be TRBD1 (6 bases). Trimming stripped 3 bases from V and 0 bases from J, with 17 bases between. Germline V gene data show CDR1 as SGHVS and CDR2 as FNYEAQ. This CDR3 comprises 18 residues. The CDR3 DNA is TGTGCCAGCAGCTTTCTCTTCCAGGGGCCTACGAACACCGGGGAGCTGTTTTTT. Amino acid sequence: CASSFLFQGPTNTGELFF.

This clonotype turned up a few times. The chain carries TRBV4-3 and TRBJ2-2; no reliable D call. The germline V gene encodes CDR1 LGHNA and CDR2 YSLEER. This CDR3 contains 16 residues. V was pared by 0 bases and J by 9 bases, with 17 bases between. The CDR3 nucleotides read TGCGCCAGCAGCCAAGATTACCAGACCTGGTATTGGGAGCTGTTTTTT. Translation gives CASSQDYQTWYWELFF.